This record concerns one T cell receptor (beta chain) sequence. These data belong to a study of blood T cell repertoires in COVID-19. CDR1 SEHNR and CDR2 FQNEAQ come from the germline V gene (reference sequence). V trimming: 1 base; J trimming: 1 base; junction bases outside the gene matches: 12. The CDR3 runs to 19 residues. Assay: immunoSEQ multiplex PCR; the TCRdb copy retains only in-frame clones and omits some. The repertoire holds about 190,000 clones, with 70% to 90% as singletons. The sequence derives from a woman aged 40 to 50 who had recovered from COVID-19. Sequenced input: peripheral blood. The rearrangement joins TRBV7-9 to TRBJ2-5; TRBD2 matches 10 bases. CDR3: CASSLGALSGRPSQETQYF. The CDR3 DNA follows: TGTGCCAGCAGCTTAGGGGCCCTTAGCGGGAGGCCGTCCCAAGAGACCCAGTACTTC.